Here is one TCR beta chain with its context. No antigen is known for it. The authors reverse transcribed all of the isolated RNA, so sequencing captured expressed TCRB transcripts. Data came from immunoSEQ multiplex PCR; TCRdb stores just in-frame clones and leaves some out. This table has 970,000 or so clones, 15% to 20% appearing once. The sample originates from a study of beta chain features in type 1 diabetes. CD4+ naive, central memory, regulatory and stem cell-like memory subsets were isolated by sorting on CD45RO/CCR7/CD25/CD127/CD95/CD27. Sorted cells reached over 95% purity in every population. The germline gives CDR1 SNHLY, CDR2 FYNNEI. CDR3 length equals 13 residues. Trimming left V 5 bases short and J 4 bases short, with 11 bases between. Overall study results and limits: Patients with type 1 diabetes carried fewer insertions and had more deletions at their VDJ junctions. It was among patients, rather than healthy donors, that naive, central memory and Treg TCRB repertoires appeared more similar.

The receptor comes from a young woman in good health. The chain combines TRBV2 with TRBJ1-2, with a tentative D call TRBD1 (6 bases). The material sequenced was naive CD4+ T cells from blood. The CDR3 nucleotides are TGTGCCAGCAGTCCACAGGGAGCCTATGGCTACACCTTC. This translates into CASSPQGAYGYTF.